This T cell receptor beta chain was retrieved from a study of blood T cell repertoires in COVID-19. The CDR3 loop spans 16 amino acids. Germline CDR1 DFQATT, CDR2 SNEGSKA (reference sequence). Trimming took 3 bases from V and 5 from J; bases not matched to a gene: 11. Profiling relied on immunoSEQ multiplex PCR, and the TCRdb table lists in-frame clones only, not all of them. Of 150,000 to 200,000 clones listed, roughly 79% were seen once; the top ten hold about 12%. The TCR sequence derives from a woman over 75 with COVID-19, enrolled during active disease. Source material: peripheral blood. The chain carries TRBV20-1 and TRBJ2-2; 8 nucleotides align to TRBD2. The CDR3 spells CSASSPGGRQTGELFF. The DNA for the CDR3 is TGCAGTGCTAGTTCTCCGGGAGGGCGACAAACCGGGGAGCTGTTTTTT.